A selection of T cell receptor beta chains follows, all from one sample in a study of OX40 agonist ivuxolimab in advanced cancers. Clones were read by immunoSEQ multiplex PCR, and TCRdb kept only the in-frame ones, dropping some. Of about 35,000 clones listed, about 83% were seen once; the top ten hold over 1.5%. The sample consisted of CD4+ or CD8+ T cells sorted from blood, taken in a trial of the OX40 agonist ivuxolimab. All receptors derive from an adult with an advanced solid tumor such as melanoma, head and neck, liver or kidney cancer. Both conserved end residues are part of each CDR3. Fields, in order: clone size, J gene, V gene, D gene, CDR3 DNA, CDR3 protein. A D gene is named only where the DNA matches it firmly. The size of a clone is reported for some rows only, either as once, few or many, or as a class for expanded clones.

>NA|TRBJ2-3|TRBV9|TRBD2
TGTGCCAGCAGCACCGTAGCGGGAGAGGTAGATACGCAGTATTTT
CASSTVAGEVDTQYF
>few|TRBJ1-4|TRBV7-9|TRBD1
TGTGCCAGCAGCTTAGCCCCGTTCGGGACAGGGGTGAGGGATGAAAAACTGTTTTTT
CASSLAPFGTGVRDEKLFF
>NA|TRBJ2-1|TRBV7-8|NA
TGTGCCAGCAGCCGACTTCGGACTCCCAGGGTGAATGAGCAGTTCTTC
CASSRLRTPRVNEQFF
>once|TRBJ2-3|TRBV4-1|NA
TGCGCCAGCAGCTGGCAAGATACGCAGTATTTT
CASSWQDTQYF
>NA|TRBJ1-5|TRBV5-5|NA
TGTGCCAGCAGCCGTATACTCGATCAGCCCCAGCATTTT
CASSRILDQPQHF
>once|TRBJ2-2|TRBV6-6|NA
TGTGCCAGCAGTTATCTGCAGGGGAACACCGGGGAGCTGTTTTTT
CASSYLQGNTGELFF
>NA|TRBJ1-6|TRBV5-1|NA
TGCGCCAGCAGCTCGGGACGGGGAAATTCACCCCTCCACTTT
CASSSGRGNSPLHF
>NA|TRBJ2-7|TRBV4-1|TRBD2
TGCGCCAGCAGCTACTGGGGGGGCGAGCAGTACTTC
CASSYWGGEQYF
>NA|TRBJ2-1|TRBV5-1|TRBD2
TGCGCCAGCAGCCCTGGGACTAGCGGGAGGGCCTATGAGCAGTTCTTC
CASSPGTSGRAYEQFF
>NA|TRBJ2-3|TRBV18|NA
TGTGCCAGCTCCCCGACTATTAGCACAGATACGCAGTATTTT
CASSPTISTDTQYF
>NA|TRBJ1-5|TRBV27|NA
TGTGCCAGCAGTTTATGGGGGCTTGAGGGGTTGGATCAGCCCCAGCATTTT
CASSLWGLEGLDQPQHF
>NA|TRBJ2-3|TRBV11-3|TRBD1
TGTGCCAGCAGCTTAGCGGGACAGGGGGCGCCAGGAGATACGCAGTATTTT
CASSLAGQGAPGDTQYF
>once|TRBJ2-5|TRBV7-8|NA
TGTGCCAGCAGCCCACGAGAGACCCAGTACTTC
CASSPRETQYF
>NA|TRBJ2-3|TRBV5-1|TRBD1
TGCGCCAGCAGCGGGGGGACAGGGAGGGATACGCAGTATTTT
CASSGGTGRDTQYF
>NA|TRBJ2-1|TRBV28|TRBD2
TGTGCCAGCAGTCTGCTCACTAGCGGGAGGGAATTTGAGCAGTTCTTC
CASSLLTSGREFEQFF
>NA|TRBJ1-1|TRBV27|TRBD1
TGTGCCAGCAGTTCCCGGACAGGGAGCACTGAAGCTTTCTTT
CASSSRTGSTEAFF